What follows are 21 T cell receptor beta chains derived from one specimen sequenced in a study of blood T cell repertoires in COVID-19. Method: immunoSEQ multiplex PCR; TCRdb's copy keeps in-frame clones and lacks some. The table lists tens of thousands of clones, roughly 87% of them singletons. The material sequenced was peripheral blood. The source of these receptors is a woman aged 45-65 years with acute or convalescent COVID-19.

The CDR3 region has the DNA TGTGCCAGCAGCCTCGGGGGAGTCTCTACCTACGAGCAGTACTTC. Its protein product is CASSLGGVSTYEQYF. The V gene is TRBV28, the J gene TRBJ2-7; TRBD2 is a possible D gene (6 bases). The V end lost 6 bases, the J end lost 2 bases, and 17 bases lay between the germline ends. Germline V gene data show CDR1 as MDHEN and CDR2 as SYDVKM. The CDR3 runs to 15 residues.

This clone was counted between two and nine times. The V call is TRBV30, the J call TRBJ1-1, with D tentatively TRBD1 (6 bases). Germline V gene sequence: CDR1 GTSNPN, CDR2 SVGIG (reference sequence). Trimming removed 3 bases at V and 11 bases at J, with 13 bases between. The CDR3 consists of 11 residues. Written as DNA, the CDR3 is TGTGCCTGGAGGGGAGGGGGAGGGGCTTTCTTT. Amino acids: CAWRGGGGAFF.

This clone was counted only a few times. The rearrangement links TRBV19 to TRBJ2-3; TRBD2 is a possible D gene (5 bases). Trimming left V 2 bases short and J 1 base short, with 10 bases between. The CDR3 consists of 15 residues. From germline, CDR1 is LNHDA and CDR2 SQIVND (reference sequence). The CDR3 region has the DNA TGTGCCAGTAGTATACGGGGTGGTGGCACAGATACGCAGTATTTT. As protein: CASSIRGGGTDTQYF.

For the CDR3, the DNA is TGTGCCAGCAGCCAAGATGTACAGGGCAGTGTCTCTGGAAACACCATATATTTT. It translates to CASSQDVQGSVSGNTIYF. The J gene is TRBJ1-3, the V gene TRBV3-1 (or the pseudogene TRBV3-2); tentatively, D is TRBD1 (6 bases). Germline CDR1 LGHDT, CDR2 YNNKEL (reference sequence). The CDR3 consists of 18 residues. With 0 bases removed from V and 0 bases from J, the gap between germline ends came to 15 bases.

The J gene is TRBJ2-3, the V gene TRBV7-3; 10 positions agree with TRBD2. This CDR3 region has 15 residues. V shed 6 bases and J 6 bases; nucleotides not matched to a gene: 9. The germline V gene encodes CDR1 SGHTA and CDR2 FQGTGA. The CDR3 sequence is CASRLAGAPADTQYF. CDR3 nucleotides: TGTGCCAGCAGGCTAGCGGGGGCCCCCGCCGATACGCAGTATTTT. Combining the CDR3 with reference TRBV7-3 and TRBJ2-3 gives the whole variable domain GAGVSQTPSNKVTEKGKYVELRCDPISGHTALYWYRQSLGQGPEFLIYFQGTGAADDSGLPNDRFFAVRPEGSVSTLKIQRTERGDSAVYLCASRLAGAPADTQYFGPGTRLTVL.

This clone was recorded once. The rearrangement joins TRBV6-6 to TRBJ1-2; TRBD1 aligns across 9 bases. The germline V gene has CDR1 MNHNY and CDR2 SVGAGI (reference sequence). The J segment lost 6 bases and the V segment lost 2 bases, leaving 7 bases of the junction unmatched. CDR3 length: 15 residues. CDR3 nucleotide sequence: TGTGCCAGCAGTTACCCACGGGGACAGGGAGATGGCTACACCTTC. Amino acid sequence: CASSYPRGQGDGYTF.

J is TRBJ1-1 and V is TRBV27; 12 bases are shared with TRBD1. V was pared by 7 bases and J by 3 bases, with 12 bases of the junction left unmatched. Germline-derived CDR1 and CDR2 are MNHEY and SMNVEV (reference sequence). The CDR3 has 17 amino acids. CDR3 bases: TGTGCCAGCACCTCCGGGACAGGGGGCTTTGGGGACACTGAAGCTTTCTTT. Translated, it gives CASTSGTGGFGDTEAFF.

The chain couples TRBV5-4 to TRBJ1-6; D is possibly TRBD1 (5 bases). V was shortened by 5 bases and J by 5 bases, with 14 bases between the two germline ends. The CDR3 has 15 amino acids. Germline V lookup: CDR1 SGHNT, CDR2 YYREEE (reference sequence). CDR3 coding DNA: TGTGCCAGCAGACCAGCGGGGCTGGATAATTCACCCCTCCACTTT. Translation gives CASRPAGLDNSPLHF.

The chain is built from TRBV4-3 and TRBJ1-4, with TRBD1 matching 9 bases. V lost 0 bases and J lost 5; bases outside the gene matches: 4. CDR3 length: 16 residues. The germline V gene encodes CDR1 LGHNA and CDR2 YSLEER. This chain's CDR3 is CASSQDLGQGNEKLFF. CDR3 bases: TGCGCCAGCAGCCAAGATCTGGGACAGGGAAATGAAAAACTGTTTTTT.

The chain joins TRBV4-2 to TRBJ1-4, with D possibly being TRBD1 (5 bases). The CDR3 contains 15 residues. V lost 4 bases and J 5 bases, leaving 14 bases between the germline ends. CDR1 and CDR2 (germline): LGHNA, YNFKEQ. CDR3 in DNA: TGTGCCAGCAGCCCGGAAGGGGTGGCCAATGAAAAACTGTTTTTT. Translation gives CASSPEGVANEKLFF.

This clone has a single count. CDR3 residues: CASSLTRTGNTEAFF. CDR3 coding DNA: TGTGCCAGCAGTTTAACCAGGACAGGGAACACTGAAGCTTTCTTT. The chain carries TRBV28 and TRBJ1-1; 7 positions agree with TRBD1. The V and J ends lost 2 bases and 1 base, in that order; junction bases with no gene match: 4. The germline gives CDR1 MDHEN, CDR2 SYDVKM. The CDR3 sequence is 15 residues long. The variable domain in full, completed from reference TRBV28 and TRBJ1-1, reads DVKVTQSSRYLVKRTGEKVFLECVQDMDHENMFWYRQDPGLGLRLIYFSYDVKMKEKGDIPEGYSVSREKKERFSLILESASTNQTSMYLCASSLTRTGNTEAFFGQGTRLTVV.

The chain couples TRBV7-2 to TRBJ2-2; D perhaps matches TRBD1 (5 bases). Germline assignment: CDR1 SGHTA and CDR2 FQGNSA. The V and J ends lost 6 bases and 4 bases respectively, with 9 bases between them. CDR3 length: 13 amino acids. CDR3 sequence reads: CASSQGLTGELFF. For the CDR3, the DNA is TGTGCCAGCAGTCAGGGCCTCACCGGGGAGCTGTTTTTT. Full variable domain (outside the CDR3, taken from reference TRBV7-2 and TRBJ2-2): GAGVSQSPSNKVTEKGKDVELRCDPISGHTALYWYRQSLGQGLEFLIYFQGNSAPDKSGLPSDRFSAERTGGSVSTLTIQRTQQEDSAVYLCASSQGLTGELFFGEGSRLTVL.

The J gene is TRBJ1-1, the V gene TRBV4-1, with a tentative D call TRBD1 (5 bases). The CDR3 covers 14 residues. V shed 3 bases and J shed 4 bases, with 12 bases lying between them. Germline CDR1 is MGHRA and CDR2 is YSYEKL. CDR3 nucleotide sequence: TGCGCCAGCAGCCATCCCGGAGGGGTCACTGAAGCTTTCTTT. Amino acids: CASSHPGGVTEAFF.

V gene TRBV6-1 combines with J gene TRBJ1-3; 7 nucleotides match TRBD1. This CDR3 comprises 17 residues. With V trimmed by 2 bases and J by 0 bases, 7 bases remained unmatched. Germline loops: CDR1 MNHNS, CDR2 SASEGT. The CDR3 region has the DNA TGTGCCAGCAGTGAATCCGGAGGGGGCTACTCTGGAAACACCATATATTTT. Protein sequence: CASSESGGGYSGNTIYF.

V gene TRBV28 combines with J gene TRBJ2-4, with 7 nucleotides matching TRBD1. Germline trimming cut 2 bases from V and 0 bases from J; bases unmatched to any gene: 1. The CDR3 is 15 amino acids. The germline V gene encodes CDR1 MDHEN and CDR2 SYDVKM. The CDR3 loop is CASSLPGGAKNIQYF. For the CDR3, the DNA is TGTGCCAGCAGTTTACCAGGGGGAGCCAAAAACATTCAGTACTTC. Full variable domain (rest looked up from reference TRBV28 and TRBJ2-4): DVKVTQSSRYLVKRTGEKVFLECVQDMDHENMFWYRQDPGLGLRLIYFSYDVKMKEKGDIPEGYSVSREKKERFSLILESASTNQTSMYLCASSLPGGAKNIQYFGAGTRLSVL.

CDR3 nucleotides: TGTGCCAGCTCACCATCGGGGGTGGAGACCCAGTACTTC. Protein: CASSPSGVETQYF. The genes are TRBV18 and TRBJ2-5; a weak D match, TRBD2 (6 bases). Germline CDR1 is KGHSH and CDR2 is LQKENI. The V end was cut by 2 bases, the J end by 5 bases, with 9 bases between. The CDR3 runs 13 residues.

The V and J genes are TRBV13 and TRBJ1-5; 7 bases line up with TRBD1. The CDR3 runs to 14 residues. The V gene's germline CDR1 is PRHDT and CDR2 FYEKMQ (reference sequence). Unmatched junction bases numbered 1, after V lost 0 bases and J lost 5 bases. CDR3: CASSLGQGDQPQHF. The CDR3 nucleotides read TGTGCCAGCAGCTTAGGCCAGGGGGATCAGCCCCAGCATTTT. The entire variable domain, with the rest obtained from reference TRBV13 and TRBJ1-5, is as follows: AAGVIQSPRHLIKEKRETATLKCYPIPRHDTVYWYQQGPGQDPQFLISFYEKMQSDKGSIPDRFSAQQFSDYHSELNMSSLELGDSALYFCASSLGQGDQPQHFGDGTRLSIL.

The CDR3 region is CASTAGDAYNEQFF. The CDR3, as DNA: TGTGCCAGCACAGCGGGAGACGCCTACAATGAGCAGTTCTTC. V gene TRBV25-1 combines with J gene TRBJ2-1; 8 bases map to TRBD2. The germline V gene encodes CDR1 MGHDK and CDR2 SYGVNS. V trimming: 7 bases; J trimming: 2 bases; junction bases outside the gene matches: 4. The CDR3 is 14 residues long.

V gene TRBV19 combines with J gene TRBJ2-1, with unresolved D. Germline CDR1 reads LNHDA; CDR2 reads SQIVND (reference sequence). Trimming removed 6 bases from V and 7 bases from J, with 16 bases in between. This CDR3 spans 14 amino acids. In DNA, the CDR3 is TGTGCCAGTAGACCAGACCCCGCCGGGAATGAGCAGTTCTTC. Protein product: CASRPDPAGNEQFF.

In DNA, the CDR3 is TGTGCCAGCAGTGTACTCGGGACAACTAATGAAAAACTGTTTTTT. It translates to CASSVLGTTNEKLFF. V is TRBV25-1 and J is TRBJ1-4; D gene ambiguous. From germline, CDR1 is MGHDK and CDR2 SYGVNS. Trimming pared 4 bases from V and 0 bases from J, leaving 9 bases between. The CDR3 runs 15 residues.

This clone was seen only a few times. The chain uses TRBV5-6 and TRBJ1-5; TRBD1 agrees at 7 bases. CDR1 and CDR2 from the germline V gene are SGHDT and YYEEEE. The CDR3 sequence is 14 residues long. J lost 9 bases, V lost 4 bases, and 10 bases had no gene match. CDR3 sequence: CASSPDRDGGPQHF. The CDR3 coding sequence is TGTGCCAGCAGCCCAGACAGGGACGGCGGGCCCCAGCATTTT.